The entry below gives a single TCR beta chain sequence along with its context. The antigen remains unidentified. Each CDR3 protein gets one entry after TCRdb re-called the 5' RACE reads with MiXCR. The sample carries approximately 440,000 distinct CDR3 sequences, over 15% recorded once. V lost 0 bases and J lost 5, with 8 bases in between. In germline, CDR1 is SGHDT, CDR2 YYEEEE. The CDR3 has 13 amino acids. The sample is drawn from a study of CD8 T cells in ankylosing spondylitis. Study-level points and caveats: Within ankylosing spondylitis blood, a TCR beta motif made up of seven to nine highly homologous variants appeared to be characteristic.

V gene TRBV5-6 combines with J gene TRBJ1-2; D is unresolved. The sample consisted of blood, either unsorted or a sorted T cell fraction (not recorded which). This TCR came from a male donor with ankylosing spondylitis. CDR3 sequence (DNA): TGTGCCAGCAGCTTGGGGCGGATTTATGGCTACACCTTC. Translated, it gives CASSLGRIYGYTF.